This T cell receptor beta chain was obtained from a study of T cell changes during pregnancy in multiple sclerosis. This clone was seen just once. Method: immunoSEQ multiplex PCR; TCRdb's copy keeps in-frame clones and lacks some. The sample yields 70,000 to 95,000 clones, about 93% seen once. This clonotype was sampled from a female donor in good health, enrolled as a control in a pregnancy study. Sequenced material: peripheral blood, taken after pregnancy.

In DNA form, the CDR3 reads TGTGCCAGCAGTTTATCGGGGGGATGGGGGGAGCTGTTTTTT. This sequence encodes CASSLSGGWGELFF. The V call is TRBV27, the J call TRBJ2-2, with a weak D call TRBD2 (6 bases). CDR3 length equals 14 residues. Trimming removed 0 bases at V and 8 bases at J, with 10 bases between. Per the germline V gene, CDR1 is MNHEY and CDR2 is SMNVEV (reference sequence).